The rows below give T cell receptor beta chains drawn from one sample of a study of blood T cell repertoires in COVID-19. Only in-frame clones appear in the TCRdb table, and some are missing; sequencing was by immunoSEQ multiplex PCR. The sample lists 60,000 to 65,000 clones, roughly 71% occurring once. Sequences were obtained from peripheral blood. These receptors were collected from a woman over 75 with acute or convalescent COVID-19. CDR3s include the opening cysteine and the closing phenylalanine or tryptophan. D genes are given only for firm matches. Rows may omit the clone size; those that give it use once, few, many or a size class.

-	TRBD2	TRBV5-4	TRBJ2-7	CASSPVSGRRYEQYF	TGTGCCAGCAGCCCGGTCAGCGGGAGACGTTACGAGCAGTACTTC
-	TRBD2	TRBV28	TRBJ2-5	CASSVPGLAGETQYF	TGTGCCAGCAGCGTGCCGGGACTAGCGGGAGAGACCCAGTACTTC
-	-	TRBV7-2	TRBJ1-1	CASSLAPRVGDTEAFF	TGTGCCAGCAGCTTAGCGCCCAGGGTTGGGGACACTGAAGCTTTCTTT
-	-	TRBV14	TRBJ1-1	CASSQDTPGWGTEAFF	TGTGCCAGCAGCCAAGATACTCCGGGATGGGGCACTGAAGCTTTCTTT
-	-	TRBV4-3	TRBJ2-1	CASSQERNPTVDEQFF	TGCGCCAGCAGCCAAGAGAGGAACCCCACCGTCGATGAGCAGTTCTTC
few	-	TRBV10-3	TRBJ1-1	CAISVQGRGTEAFF	TGTGCCATCAGTGTACAGGGACGAGGCACTGAAGCTTTCTTT
-	TRBD2	TRBV15	TRBJ2-1	CATSSVLAGAGEQFF	TGTGCCACCAGCAGCGTCCTAGCGGGAGCAGGTGAGCAGTTCTTC
once	TRBD2	TRBV7-8	TRBJ2-1	CASSWSGRSSNEQFF	TGTGCCAGCAGCTGGAGCGGGAGGTCTTCCAATGAGCAGTTCTTC
-	TRBD2	TRBV19	TRBJ2-1	CASSIIREGHNEQFF	TGTGCCAGTAGTATAATCCGGGAGGGGCACAATGAGCAGTTCTTC
-	TRBD2	TRBV9	TRBJ2-5	CASSSHGGGAETQYF	TGTGCCAGCAGCTCCCATGGGGGAGGGGCGGAGACCCAGTACTTC
-	-	TRBV10-3	TRBJ1-2	CAISESARAVGGYTF	TGTGCCATCAGTGAGTCGGCCAGGGCCGTCGGTGGCTACACCTTC
-	-	TRBV10-3	TRBJ2-5	CAISESTGSETQYF	TGTGCCATCAGTGAGTCAACAGGGAGTGAGACCCAGTACTTC
few	-	TRBV6-2/TRBV6-3	TRBJ1-2	CASSYRGSNGYTF	TGTGCCAGCAGTTACAGAGGGTCTAACGGCTACACCTTC
-	TRBD1	TRBV5-1	TRBJ2-3	CASARQGQPRTDTQYF	TGCGCCAGTGCCCGACAGGGTCAACCCCGCACAGATACGCAGTATTTT
-	TRBD2	TRBV6-2/TRBV6-3	TRBJ2-5	CASSRMTSGSLETQYF	TGTGCCAGCAGTCGCATGACTAGCGGGAGCTTAGAGACCCAGTACTTC
-	-	TRBV7-2	TRBJ2-6	CASSLALRSSGANVLTF	TGTGCCAGCAGCTTAGCTCTAAGGAGCTCTGGGGCCAACGTCCTGACTTTC
few	TRBD1	TRBV7-6	TRBJ1-1	CASSPTRGAPEAFF	TGTGCCAGCAGCCCGACCAGGGGGGCCCCTGAAGCTTTCTTT
-	-	TRBV5-1	TRBJ1-1	CASSWGGMNTEAFF	TGCGCCAGCAGCTGGGGGGGCATGAACACTGAAGCTTTCTTT
-	TRBD2	TRBV6-5	TRBJ2-7	CASRLTSGYSYEQYF	TGTGCCAGCAGATTGACTAGCGGATACTCCTACGAGCAGTACTTC
once	TRBD1	TRBV15	TRBJ2-7	CATSSGIGTVEQYF	TGTGCCACCAGCAGTGGGATTGGGACAGTCGAGCAGTACTTC
-	-	TRBV7-6	TRBJ2-7	CASSLTSLSSGEQYF	TGTGCCAGCAGCTTAACCTCCCTCTCGTCCGGCGAGCAGTACTTC
-	TRBD2	TRBV7-3	TRBJ2-7	CASSLAGGGYEQYF	TGTGCCAGCAGCTTAGCGGGAGGGGGGTACGAGCAGTACTTC
-	-	TRBV7-2	TRBJ1-6	CASSRSRSSYNSPLHF	TGTGCCAGCAGCCGTTCTAGGAGCTCCTATAATTCACCCCTCCACTTT
-	TRBD2	TRBV10-2	TRBJ2-7	CASSVAGRDYEQYF	TGCGCCAGCAGTGTGGCCGGGAGGGACTACGAGCAGTACTTC
-	-	TRBV7-8	TRBJ2-5	CATRQAQETQYF	TGTGCCACCAGACAGGCGCAAGAGACCCAGTACTTC
-	TRBD2	TRBV10-1	TRBJ2-3	CASEAGDGTDTQYF	TGCGCCAGCGAAGCGGGAGATGGTACAGATACGCAGTATTTT
-	-	TRBV28	TRBJ2-1	CASSSSRWWSYNEQFF	TGTGCCAGCAGTAGTTCTAGGTGGTGGAGCTACAATGAGCAGTTCTTC
-	-	TRBV5-1	TRBJ2-1	CASSPHRALNNEQFF	TGCGCCAGCAGCCCGCACAGGGCACTTAACAATGAGCAGTTCTTC
-	TRBD2	TRBV4-1	TRBJ2-7	CASSQEGTSGAYEQYF	TGCGCCAGCAGCCAAGAAGGGACTAGCGGTGCCTACGAGCAGTACTTC
few	TRBD1	TRBV18	TRBJ1-5	CASSLQGGGSNQPQHF	TGTGCCAGCTCATTACAGGGGGGTGGGAGCAATCAGCCCCAGCATTTT
many	TRBD2	TRBV4-2	TRBJ2-1	CASSPRGLAGGNEQFF	TGTGCCAGCAGCCCCCGGGGACTAGCGGGAGGGAATGAGCAGTTCTTC
-	TRBD1	TRBV30	TRBJ1-6	CAWTWGAQGAFYNSPLHF	TGTGCCTGGACCTGGGGGGCCCAGGGGGCCTTCTATAATTCACCCCTCCACTTT
-	TRBD2	TRBV6-6	TRBJ2-7	CASSRLAPYEQYF	TGTGCCAGCAGTCGACTAGCACCCTACGAGCAGTACTTC
-	-	TRBV9	TRBJ2-1	CASTPRLSSDYNEQFF	TGTGCCAGCACCCCGCGGCTGTCTAGCGACTACAATGAGCAGTTCTTC
-	-	TRBV4-2	TRBJ2-5	CASSQESASKSETQYF	TGTGCCAGCAGCCAAGAATCGGCTAGCAAATCAGAGACCCAGTACTTC
once	-	TRBV9	TRBJ2-3	CASSVVGRRAEDTQYF	TGTGCCAGCAGCGTAGTGGGAAGGCGGGCCGAAGATACGCAGTATTTT
-	TRBD1	TRBV18	TRBJ1-5	CASSFRTGDGNQPQHF	TGTGCCAGCTCATTTCGGACAGGGGATGGCAATCAGCCCCAGCATTTT
-	-	TRBV5-4	TRBJ1-4	CASSLQGQNEKLFF	TGTGCCAGCAGCTTACAGGGCCAAAATGAAAAACTGTTTTTT
-	-	TRBV11-1	TRBJ2-1	CASSPDRYNEQFF	TGTGCCAGCAGCCCGGACAGATACAATGAGCAGTTCTTC
-	TRBD1	TRBV28	TRBJ2-7	CASTFGQGPFYEQYF	TGTGCCAGCACCTTCGGACAGGGACCATTCTACGAGCAGTACTTC
-	TRBD1	TRBV28	TRBJ2-1	CASRGSPPGQGVGEQFF	TGTGCCAGCAGGGGCTCGCCACCGGGACAGGGAGTAGGTGAGCAGTTCTTC
-	-	TRBV29-1	TRBJ2-7	CSVDYQGSYEQYF	TGCAGCGTTGATTACCAGGGTTCCTACGAGCAGTACTTC
-	-	TRBV11-3	TRBJ2-1	CASSLGLEEQFF	TGTGCCAGCAGCTTGGGACTGGAGGAGCAGTTCTTC
once	-	TRBV6-5	TRBJ1-2	CASSSTIDYGYTF	TGTGCCAGCAGTTCTACCATTGACTATGGCTACACCTTC
few	-	TRBV28	TRBJ2-3	CASSSNGISTDTQYF	TGTGCCAGCAGTTCCAACGGGATTAGCACAGATACGCAGTATTTT
-	TRBD2	TRBV11-3	TRBJ2-7	CASSFEGIGTSGPYEQYF	TGTGCCAGCAGCTTCGAAGGGATCGGGACTAGCGGTCCCTACGAGCAGTACTTC
once	TRBD1	TRBV7-9	TRBJ2-3	CASSLNRGLGSTDTQYF	TGTGCCAGCAGCTTAAACAGGGGGCTCGGAAGCACAGATACGCAGTATTTT
once	TRBD2	TRBV11-3	TRBJ2-7	CASSLDRGGRPRYEQYF	TGTGCCAGCAGCTTAGATCGGGGCGGGAGGCCCCGGTACGAGCAGTACTTC
-	TRBD2	TRBV7-2	TRBJ2-3	CASSLAGVADTQYF	TGTGCCAGCAGCCTTGCGGGGGTTGCGGATACGCAGTATTTT
-	-	TRBV7-2	TRBJ1-3	CASTPYLSAVGGNTIYF	TGTGCCAGCACCCCCTATCTGTCGGCAGTCGGGGGAAACACCATATATTTT
few	-	TRBV14	TRBJ2-7	CASSTRDTLYEQYF	TGTGCCAGCAGCACCCGGGACACCCTCTACGAGCAGTACTTC
-	TRBD2	TRBV15	TRBJ2-3	CATSRAGLAVQYF	TGTGCCACCAGCAGGGCGGGACTAGCGGTCCAGTATTTT
-	-	TRBV4-2	TRBJ1-5	CASSQEKGLSNQPQHF	TGTGCCAGCAGCCAAGAAAAGGGGTTGAGCAATCAGCCCCAGCATTTT
-	TRBD1	TRBV5-1	TRBJ1-5	CASRTGVGQPQHF	TGCGCCAGCAGGACAGGGGTCGGTCAGCCCCAGCATTTT